Below, 14 T cell receptor beta chains from the same sample are listed, as sequenced in a study of human T cells and chemical hapten exposure. Noted time point: patch test 1, 2 weeks after DPC sensitization. Treatment here: therapeutic diphenylcyclopropenone sensitization with weekly scalp DPC. RNA extraction used unfractionated whole blood as the source of total RNA. TCRdb itself ran the RACE reads through MiXCR, one entry per CDR3 protein. The data hold 40,000 to 50,000 distinct CDR3 sequences, with 3.5% to 4% observed a single time. This specimen was whole blood, taken in connection with sensitization to the hapten diphenylcyclopropenone (DPC). All receptors come from a man aged 45-65 years with alopecia areata. Some clones in this sample may be carry-over from other donors' samples.

This clonotype was recorded many times. The CDR3 sequence is CSANRDFKTYEQYF. In DNA, the CDR3 is TGCAGTGCTAACCGGGACTTTAAGACCTACGAGCAGTACTTC. The chain links TRBV20-1 to TRBJ2-7; weak D call: TRBD2 (6 bases). There are 14 residues in the CDR3. V was trimmed by 4 bases and J by 2 bases, leaving 15 bases between them. The germline V gene has CDR1 DFQATT and CDR2 SNEGSKA (reference sequence).

Many counts were recorded for this clonotype. CDR3 protein: CASSWGGAATNEKLFF. The DNA of the CDR3 is TGTGCCAGCAGTTGGGGGGGGGCCGCAACTAATGAAAAACTGTTTTTT. The chain employs TRBV27 and TRBJ1-4; tentatively, D is TRBD1 (6 bases). The germline V and J ends were trimmed by 4 bases and 0 bases, with 12 bases remaining between them. The CDR3 extends over 16 amino acids. Germline-derived CDR1 and CDR2 are MNHEY and SMNVEV (reference sequence).

This clonotype occurred many times. The CDR3, as DNA: TGTGCCAGCACCCTGACTGGAAATGAAAAACTGTTTTTT. It codes for CASTLTGNEKLFF. The chain joins TRBV12-3 or TRBV12-4 to TRBJ1-4; D unclear. The CDR3 extends over 13 amino acids. V lost 7 bases to trimming and J lost 5 bases, with 11 bases between them.

This clonotype has only a few counts. V usage is TRBV28 and J usage is TRBJ2-4, with 9 positions matching TRBD1. There are 14 residues in the CDR3. Per germline, CDR1 MDHEN and CDR2 SYDVKM. Trimming at V came to 3 bases and at J to 6 bases, leaving 3 bases not matched to a gene. The CDR3 loop is CASSFSTGGNIQYF. CDR3 DNA: TGTGCCAGCAGTTTTTCGACAGGGGGAAACATTCAGTACTTC. Full variable domain (remainder filled in from reference TRBV28 and TRBJ2-4): DVKVTQSSRYLVKRTGEKVFLECVQDMDHENMFWYRQDPGLGLRLIYFSYDVKMKEKGDIPEGYSVSREKKERFSLILESASTNQTSMYLCASSFSTGGNIQYFGAGTRLSVL.

This clonotype has more than one count but fewer than ten. The chain links TRBV5-1 to TRBJ1-6, with 7 positions matching TRBD1. Germline CDR1 reads SGHRS; CDR2 reads YFSETQ. CDR3 length equals 14 residues. Losses at the gene ends were 4 bases for V and 8 bases for J; bases not matched to a gene: 6. The CDR3 DNA sequence: TGCGCCAGCAGCGTAGGGGGCTCGGATTCACCCCTCCACTTT. As protein: CASSVGGSDSPLHF.

Ten or more counts support this clonotype. The chain carries TRBV20-1 and TRBJ2-2; D remains ambiguous. Trimming stripped 0 bases from V and 8 bases from J, with 7 bases between. This CDR3 comprises 12 residues. CDR1 and CDR2 (germline): DFQATT, SNEGSKA (reference sequence). The CDR3 DNA sequence: TGCAGTGCTAGAGAGGCGGCGGGGGAGCTGTTTTTT. Its protein is CSAREAAGELFF.

This clonotype was seen at least ten times. The rearrangement uses TRBV7-2 and TRBJ2-3, with D perhaps matching TRBD1 (5 bases). CDR1 is SGHTA and CDR2 is FQGNSA in the germline V gene. Trimming left V 7 bases short and J 4 bases short, with 18 bases between. This CDR3 comprises 15 residues. CDR3 loop: CASTLIWGGADTQYF. CDR3 sequence (DNA): TGTGCCAGCACCCTTATATGGGGCGGAGCAGATACGCAGTATTTT.

This clonotype occurred many times. V gene TRBV24-1 combines with J gene TRBJ2-1; a weak D match, TRBD1 (6 bases). The germline V gene encodes CDR1 KGHDR and CDR2 SFDVKD. This CDR3 comprises 14 residues. V lost 2 bases and J lost 12, with 16 bases in between. The CDR3: CATSDYTGPRGQFF. For the CDR3, the DNA is TGTGCCACCAGTGATTATACAGGGCCGCGAGGGCAGTTCTTC.

This clonotype was detected ten times or more. The chain couples TRBV7-2 to TRBJ2-3; D is perhaps TRBD1 (6 bases). Germline V CDR1 and CDR2: SGHTA, FQGNSA. Deletions cut 1 base from V and 6 bases from J, with 11 bases between. The CDR3 covers 14 residues. Here the CDR3 reads CASSLDRAQDTQYF. CDR3 DNA sequence: TGTGCCAGCAGCTTAGACAGGGCGCAGGATACGCAGTATTTT.

As for this clonotype: This may be a read error, as it is one base from a much larger clone. Because the CDR3 is missing its conserved closing phenylalanine or tryptophan, this is likely a read error. V and J are TRBV5-1 and TRBJ1-6, with TRBD1 identical over 10 bases. Germline lookup yields CDR1 SGHRS and CDR2 YFSETQ. The CDR3 extends over 16 amino acids. The junction had 10 bases not matched to a gene; V was cut back by 4 bases and J by 9 bases. CDR3 nucleotide sequence: TGCGCCAGCAGCCGAGCCGGGACAGGGGTCGGTTCACCCCTCCACCTT. Translating gives CASSRAGTGVGSPLHL.

This clonotype was observed at least ten times. The gene calls are TRBV10-2 and TRBJ1-5; no clear D gene. Germline values: CDR1 WSHSY, CDR2 SAAADI. Trimming shortened V by 11 bases and J by 5 bases, and 16 bases separated the two germline ends. The CDR3 has 13 amino acids. This CDR3 reads CASTGQIYQPQHF. The CDR3 DNA is TGCGCCTCCACCGGGCAGATCTATCAGCCCCAGCATTTT.

This clonotype was seen at least ten times. The chain combines TRBV7-2 with TRBJ2-4, with unresolved D. Germline lookup yields CDR1 SGHTA and CDR2 FQGNSA. V was trimmed by 0 bases and J by 6 bases, leaving 0 bases between them. The CDR3 spans 11 residues. This CDR3 reads CASSLANIQYF. The DNA for the CDR3 is TGTGCCAGCAGCTTAGCAAACATTCAGTACTTC.

This clonotype was picked up a small number of times. This chain uses TRBV19 with TRBJ1-5, with 8 bases identical to TRBD1. The CDR3 length is 14 residues. The V segment lost 7 bases and the J segment 3 bases; nucleotides outside the gene matches: 5. Germline lookup yields CDR1 LNHDA and CDR2 SQIVND (reference sequence). DNA for the CDR3: TGTGCCAGTATCGAGACAGGGGACAATCAGCCCCAGCATTTT. Protein: CASIETGDNQPQHF.

This clonotype was recorded at least ten times. V is TRBV12-3 or TRBV12-4 and J is TRBJ2-4, with D tentatively TRBD1 or TRBD2 (6 bases each). The CDR3 is made up of 16 amino acids. V was clipped by 3 bases and J by 1 base, with 13 bases between them. The DNA for the CDR3 is TGTGCCAGCAGTTTCCCAGGGGCGGGGGCCAAAAACATTCAGTACTTC. Protein sequence: CASSFPGAGAKNIQYF.